This T cell receptor (beta chain) was captured in a study of early stage breast cancer tumors. With respect to this clone: No antigen is known for it.

Overall study results and limits: Blood repertoires resembled normal breast more than tumor. Tumors had approximately 2.5-fold higher T cell density than normal breast. Most shared enriched TCRB sequences were commonly generated ones.

Libraries were prepared by immunoSEQ multiplex PCR; TCRdb keeps only in-frame clonotypes and omits some of them. This sample has nearly 70,000 clones, with roughly 80% found just once. This CDR3 spans 15 amino acids. Germline CDR1 reads SGDLS; CDR2 reads YYNGEE. The V segment lost 3 bases and the J segment 2 bases; nucleotides outside the gene matches: 3. V gene TRBV9 combines with J gene TRBJ1-4, with TRBD1 identical over 8 bases. The TCR sequence derives from a person aged 40-50 years with breast cancer. Sequencing was performed on blood. The CDR3 sequence: CASSATGGTNEKLFF. CDR3 nucleotides: TGTGCCAGCAGCGCAACAGGGGGGACTAATGAAAAACTGTTTTTT.